This T cell receptor (beta chain) is from a study of blood T cell repertoires in COVID-19. Study-wide background: Some COVID-19 samples were acute and others convalescent; all came from the United States, Italy and Spain.

This clone was seen a few times. CDR3 size: 15 residues. Germline V gives CDR1 SGHNT, CDR2 YYREEE (reference sequence). The V and J ends lost 4 bases and 1 base, in that order; junction bases with no gene match: 7. Study processing details: How many nucleated cells were present was estimated from reference gene primer amplification. Sequencing used immunoSEQ multiplex PCR; TCRdb keeps in-frame clones, though not all of them. The V and J calls and clone size are taken from that table; D and trimming were inferred from the DNA. This sample has roughly 60,000 clones, with around 81% found just once. The specimen sequenced was peripheral blood. V and J are TRBV5-4 and TRBJ2-7; 8 nucleotides align to TRBD1. The receptor comes from a woman at least 80 years old with acute or convalescent COVID-19. The CDR3 spells CASSPRQGASYEQYF. The CDR3, as DNA: TGTGCCAGCAGCCCAAGGCAGGGGGCATCCTACGAGCAGTACTTC.